Below, one TCR beta chain is given with its context. Methods used by the authors: Reference gene primers were amplified, and this amplification served to estimate nucleated cell counts. Sequencing was performed with immunoSEQ multiplex PCR; in TCRdb, only in-frame clones are kept and a portion is missing. V, J and clone size were drawn from that table, and D and trimming were deduced from the DNA. The sample carries about 59,000 clones, 87% recorded once. The data derive from a study of blood T cell repertoires in COVID-19. At the level of the study: The samples span acute and convalescent COVID-19 from the United States, Italy and Spain. PBMCs, B-cell-depleted T cells, or T cells provided the cDNA or gDNA that made up the material.

The CDR3 sequence is 15 residues long. Germline CDR1 reads SGHDT; CDR2 reads YYEEEE. V lost 5 bases and J 3 bases, leaving 14 bases between the germline ends. The genes are TRBV5-6 and TRBJ1-4, with D possibly being TRBD1 (6 bases). The sequencing sample was made of peripheral blood. This clonotype was obtained from an elderly man in a cohort sampled during active COVID-19. DNA for the CDR3: TGTGCCAGCAGAGCGCAGGGGTCTTCTAATGAAAAACTGTTTTTT. This encodes CASRAQGSSNEKLFF.